This is a list of T cell receptor beta chains from one sample in a study of vaccination and CD4 T cells after COVID-19. TCRdb recomputed calls from the PCR reads with MiXCR, one row per CDR3 protein. The sample lists about 21,000 distinct CDR3 sequences, 40% to 50% occurring once. These receptors' antigens are unknown. The material sequenced was CD4+ T cells from blood, cultured in vitro, taken before SARS-CoV-2 vaccination. The receptor set was obtained from a human donor who had recovered from COVID-19. Both conserved end residues are part of each CDR3. The D gene is left open where the match is weak. Clone size is given for some rows only: seen once, a few or many times, or a class if the clone is expanded.

d_gene,v_gene,abundance,j_gene,CDR3aa,CDR3nt
TRBD1,TRBV6-2/TRBV6-3,few,TRBJ2-7,CASRGQGRGYEQYF,TGTGCCAGCAGGGGACAGGGACGGGGCTACGAGCAGTACTTC
.,TRBV7-2,.,TRBJ1-2,CASSLESDLNYGYTF,TGTGCCAGCAGCTTAGAGTCGGATCTTAACTATGGCTACACCTTC
TRBD1,TRBV19,.,TRBJ1-5,CASSFDRGQSSNQPQHF,TGTGCCAGTAGTTTCGACAGGGGGCAGAGTAGCAATCAGCCCCAGCATTTT
.,TRBV2,.,TRBJ1-2,CAGGSYNYGYTF,TGTGCCGGCGGGTCCTATAACTATGGCTACACCTTC
.,TRBV7-2,.,TRBJ1-5,CASSLEPPPLYSNQPQHF,TGTGCCAGCAGCTTAGAGCCACCGCCCCTATATAGCAATCAGCCCCAGCATTTT
TRBD1,TRBV20-1,few,TRBJ1-2,CSAPELQGAAGYTF,TGCAGTGCCCCAGAATTACAGGGGGCGGCTGGCTACACCTTC
.,TRBV6-2/TRBV6-3,.,TRBJ2-7,CASSSYARYEQYF,TGTGCCAGCAGTTCGTACGCTAGATACGAGCAGTACTTC
.,TRBV6-5,.,TRBJ2-2,CASSYSRFSGTGELFF,TGTGCCAGCAGTTACTCGAGGTTTTCGGGCACCGGGGAGCTGTTTTTT
.,TRBV19,.,TRBJ1-5,CASSGGRNQPQHF,TGTGCCAGTAGTGGCGGCCGCAATCAGCCCCAGCATTTT
.,TRBV20-1,few,TRBJ1-1,CSARPPGRSEAFF,TGCAGTGCTAGACCCCCGGGCAGGTCTGAAGCTTTCTTT
.,TRBV7-3,few,TRBJ1-2,CARGQTAPGRPYGYTF,TGTGCCAGGGGGCAAACAGCCCCGGGTAGGCCCTATGGCTACACCTTC
.,TRBV20-1,.,TRBJ2-5,CSVRLSASETQYF,TGCAGTGTTCGACTTAGCGCTTCGGAGACCCAGTACTTC
.,TRBV11-1,.,TRBJ1-1,CASSLYRQTNTEAFF,TGTGCCAGCAGCCTGTACAGGCAGACGAACACTGAAGCTTTCTTT
.,TRBV11-3,.,TRBJ2-7,CASSLGVGLQHYEQYF,TGTGCCAGCAGCTTAGGCGTTGGGTTACAGCACTACGAGCAGTACTTC
.,TRBV19,.,TRBJ1-2,CASSINRGENYGYTF,TGTGCCAGTAGTATAAATCGGGGCGAAAACTATGGCTACACCTTC
.,TRBV10-3,.,TRBJ1-1,CAISERENTEAFF,TGTGCCATCAGTGAAAGGGAGAACACTGAAGCTTTCTTT
.,TRBV20-1,.,TRBJ1-2,CSARGPIIYGYTF,TGCAGTGCTAGGGGACCGATAATCTATGGCTACACCTTC
TRBD1,TRBV25-1,.,TRBJ1-6,CASSLRDSLSSPLHF,TGTGCCAGCAGTCTACGGGACAGCCTTAGTTCACCCCTCCACTTT
TRBD1,TRBV4-1,.,TRBJ2-4,CASSQDGQGASKNIQYF,TGCGCCAGCAGCCAAGATGGGCAGGGGGCTTCCAAAAACATTCAGTACTTC
.,TRBV7-8,.,TRBJ2-1,CASSTGGPRGEQFF,TGTGCCAGCAGTACGGGGGGACCCAGGGGGGAGCAGTTCTTC
.,TRBV7-6,once,TRBJ2-3,CASSRPTDTQYF,TGTGCCAGCAGCCGACCCACAGATACGCAGTATTTT
.,TRBV6-2/TRBV6-3,few,TRBJ1-2,CASSEPLDSSYGYTF,TGTGCCAGCAGCGAACCTTTAGACAGCTCCTATGGCTACACCTTC
.,TRBV6-5,.,TRBJ2-7,CASSLRDTRMFSYEQYF,TGTGCCAGCAGTTTGAGGGACACCCGGATGTTCTCCTACGAGCAGTACTTC
.,TRBV20-1,.,TRBJ2-5,CSASPGHPRGETQYF,TGCAGTGCTAGCCCAGGACATCCAAGGGGAGAGACCCAGTACTTC
.,TRBV21-1,few,TRBJ1-2,CASSKFGRLPNYGYTF,TGTGCCAGCAGCAAATTCGGCCGCCTTCCTAACTATGGCTACACCTTC
TRBD2,TRBV7-2,.,TRBJ2-5,CASDPDRGGQETQYF,TGTGCCAGCGACCCAGACCGGGGGGGCCAAGAGACCCAGTACTTC
.,TRBV6-2/TRBV6-3,.,TRBJ2-3,CASRPEADTQYF,TGTGCCAGCAGACCCGAAGCAGATACGCAGTATTTT
.,TRBV2,few,TRBJ1-5,CASSVGGARAQHF,TGTGCCAGCAGTGTTGGGGGTGCCCGGGCCCAGCATTTT
.,TRBV6-5,.,TRBJ1-3,CASSYTRDTMLTDF,TGTGCCAGCAGTTATACTCGGGACACAATGCTTACGGATTTT
.,TRBV20-1,.,TRBJ1-6,CSARMGYNSPLHF,TGCAGTGCTAGAATGGGTTACAATTCACCCCTCCACTTT
TRBD2,TRBV20-1,.,TRBJ2-1,CSASRYAGARNEQFF,TGCAGTGCTAGCCGCTACGCGGGAGCGAGGAATGAGCAGTTCTTC
TRBD2,TRBV15,.,TRBJ2-1,CATSRGAAGGHNEQFF,TGTGCCACCAGCAGGGGGGCAGCGGGGGGCCACAATGAGCAGTTCTTC
TRBD1,TRBV2,.,TRBJ1-5,CASSEQGARSNQPQHF,TGTGCCAGCAGTGAACAGGGGGCGAGAAGTAATCAGCCCCAGCATTTT
TRBD2,TRBV28,.,TRBJ2-2,CATNSGRIGELFF,TGTGCCACCAATAGCGGGAGGATCGGGGAGCTGTTTTTT
TRBD1,TRBV18,.,TRBJ2-7,CASSLKTGGAEQYF,TGTGCCAGCTCACTCAAGACAGGGGGGGCCGAGCAGTACTTC
.,TRBV5-4,.,TRBJ1-1,CASSLVSGTEAFF,TGTGCCAGCAGCTTGGTTAGTGGGACTGAAGCTTTCTTT
TRBD1,TRBV11-2,.,TRBJ2-2,CASSKGTGVTGELFF,TGTGCCAGCAGCAAAGGGACAGGGGTCACCGGGGAGCTGTTTTTT
TRBD1,TRBV6-4,.,TRBJ2-2,CASRETGRRTGELFF,TGTGCCAGCCGCGAGACAGGGCGAAGGACCGGGGAGCTGTTTTTT
TRBD2,TRBV5-8,.,TRBJ2-7,CASSAGLAGVHEQYF,TGTGCCAGCAGCGCGGGACTAGCGGGAGTCCACGAGCAGTACTTC
.,TRBV20-1,.,TRBJ2-3,CSAALVLETDTQYF,TGCAGTGCTGCGCTAGTTCTCGAGACAGATACGCAGTATTTT
TRBD2,TRBV20-1,.,TRBJ2-1,CSARDPGLPHNEQFF,TGCAGTGCTAGAGATCCGGGACTACCCCACAATGAGCAGTTCTTC
TRBD2,TRBV7-2,.,TRBJ2-3,CASSFGVLAGGATDTQYF,TGTGCCAGCAGCTTTGGGGTACTAGCGGGAGGGGCTACAGATACGCAGTATTTT
.,TRBV15,medium-sized,TRBJ1-1,CATSRDTANTEAFF,TGTGCCACCAGCAGAGATACGGCTAACACTGAAGCTTTCTTT
TRBD1,TRBV24-1,few,TRBJ1-2,CATRDRGYGYTF,TGTGCCACCAGGGACAGGGGATATGGCTACACCTTC
TRBD1,TRBV7-8,.,TRBJ2-7,CASSTRTGVYEQYF,TGTGCCAGCAGCACCCGGACAGGGGTCTACGAGCAGTACTTC
TRBD1,TRBV7-3,.,TRBJ2-7,CASSLDRGNYEQYF,TGTGCCAGCAGCTTGGACAGGGGCAACTACGAGCAGTACTTC